This passage covers 25 T cell receptor beta chains from one sample sequenced in a study of blood T cell repertoires in COVID-19. Profiling relied on immunoSEQ multiplex PCR, and the TCRdb table lists in-frame clones only, not all of them. The sample holds about 160,000 clones, approximately 91% seen once. The sequenced material came from peripheral blood. The receptors derive from a man younger than 30 with acute or convalescent COVID-19.

The chain links TRBV7-9 to TRBJ1-3, with a weak D call TRBD1 (6 bases). The ends were cut back, 1 base at V and 0 bases at J, with 7 bases in the middle. CDR3 length: 15 residues. Per the germline V gene, CDR1 is SEHNR and CDR2 is FQNEAQ (reference sequence). In DNA, the CDR3 is TGTGCCAGCAGCTTAGAAGGGGGCTCTGGAAACACCATATATTTT. It encodes CASSLEGGSGNTIYF.

The chain uses TRBV10-2 and TRBJ1-4, with a tentative D call TRBD1 (6 bases). V was trimmed by 0 bases and J by 1 base, leaving 12 bases between them. This CDR3 is built from 17 residues. Germline V gives CDR1 WSHSY, CDR2 SAAADI. The CDR3 is CASSESTGRGTNEKLFF. The CDR3, as DNA: TGCGCCAGCAGTGAGTCGACAGGACGGGGAACTAATGAAAAACTGTTTTTT.

The V gene is TRBV29-1, the J gene TRBJ2-7; no reliable D call. Trimming took off 3 bases at V and 0 bases at J, with 12 bases between the two ends. The CDR3 is made up of 14 amino acids. CDR1 and CDR2 from the germline V gene are SQVTM and ANQGSEA. CDR3 sequence: CSVEISEASYEQYF. In DNA, the CDR3 is TGCAGCGTTGAGATAAGTGAAGCCTCCTACGAGCAGTACTTC.

This chain joins TRBV5-1 and TRBJ2-4, with D possibly TRBD2 on 6 matching bases. The CDR3 is made up of 16 amino acids. CDR1 and CDR2 from the germline V gene are SGHRS and YFSETQ. V was cut by 3 bases and J by 3 bases, with 16 bases left in between. The CDR3 loop reads CASSSALGGGKNIQYF. The CDR3 coding sequence is TGCGCCAGCAGCTCCGCTTTGGGGGGAGGCAAAAACATTCAGTACTTC.

The rearrangement uses TRBV30 and TRBJ2-7; unclear D gene. Trimming left V 0 bases short and J 4 bases short, with 19 bases between. Germline CDR1 reads GTSNPN; CDR2 reads SVGIG (reference sequence). This CDR3 is 16 amino acids long. The CDR3 nucleotides are TGTGCCTGGAGTGTCCCAATTCCCCAAGCCACGTACGAGCAGTACTTC. This sequence encodes CAWSVPIPQATYEQYF.

The J gene is TRBJ1-5, the V gene TRBV19, with 7 positions matching TRBD1. The CDR3 is made up of 15 amino acids. Unmatched junction bases numbered 8, after V lost 1 base and J lost 8 bases. CDR1 is LNHDA, CDR2 SQIVND, per germline (reference sequence). CDR3 amino acids: CASSIATGAVEPQHF. In nucleotides, the CDR3 is TGTGCCAGTAGTATAGCCACAGGGGCCGTAGAGCCCCAGCATTTT. Looking up the rest from reference TRBV19 and TRBJ1-5 gives the full variable domain: DGGITQSPKYLFRKEGQNVTLSCEQNLNHDAMYWYRQDPGQGLRLIYYSQIVNDFQKGDIAEGYSVSREKKESFPLTVTSAQKNPTAFYLCASSIATGAVEPQHFGDGTRLSIL.

V is TRBV18 and J is TRBJ1-1; no reliable D call. Trimming left V 1 base short and J 1 base short, with 13 bases between. The CDR3 has 16 amino acids. CDR1 and CDR2 from the germline V gene are KGHSH and LQKENI. Here the CDR3 reads CASSPQDRRSNTEAFF. CDR3 sequence (DNA): TGTGCCAGCTCACCACAGGACCGGAGGTCGAACACTGAAGCTTTCTTT. Looking up the rest from reference TRBV18 and TRBJ1-1 gives the full variable domain: NAGVMQNPRHLVRRRGQEARLRCSPMKGHSHVYWYRQLPEEGLKFMVYLQKENIIDESGMPKERFSAEFPKEGPSILRIQQVVRGDSAAYFCASSPQDRRSNTEAFFGQGTRLTVV.

This clone was seen only once. The rearrangement joins TRBV5-4 to TRBJ1-1, with TRBD1 matching over 8 bases. The germline gives CDR1 SGHNT, CDR2 YYREEE (reference sequence). The V gene end was trimmed by 2 bases and the J gene end by 3 bases; junction bases not matched to a gene: 3. This CDR3 comprises 14 residues. As DNA, the CDR3 is TGTGCCAGCAGCTTACAGGGGGGGCACACTGAAGCTTTCTTT. This encodes CASSLQGGHTEAFF.

J is TRBJ1-2 and V is TRBV6-6; TRBD1 matches 7 bases. Looked up from germline, CDR1 is MNHNY and CDR2 is SVGAGI (reference sequence). The CDR3 runs to 15 residues. The V segment lost 5 bases and the J segment 0 bases; nucleotides outside the gene matches: 6. As DNA, the CDR3 is TGTGCCAGCAGTCCCCGGACAGGAGCTAACTATGGCTACACCTTC. Its translation: CASSPRTGANYGYTF.

This chain connects TRBV3-1 (or the pseudogene TRBV3-2) to TRBJ1-2; D possibly corresponds to TRBD1 (5 bases). CDR1 LGHDT and CDR2 YNNKEL come from the germline V gene (reference sequence). V lost 2 bases to trimming and J lost 5 bases, with 9 bases between them. The length of the CDR3 is 13 residues. CDR3 in DNA: TGTGCCAGCAGCCAAAATCGGGGGTATGGCTACACCTTC. It is translated as CASSQNRGYGYTF.

V gene TRBV5-6 combines with J gene TRBJ2-3; no firm D call. The germline V gene encodes CDR1 SGHDT and CDR2 YYEEEE. This CDR3 spans 14 amino acids. Trimming removed 0 bases from V and 2 bases from J, with 7 bases in between. CDR3: CASSLEQLTDTQYF. CDR3 bases: TGTGCCAGCAGCTTGGAACAGCTCACAGATACGCAGTATTTT.

The chain links TRBV24-1 to TRBJ1-5, with unresolved D. Germline V gives CDR1 KGHDR, CDR2 SFDVKD. V was trimmed by 6 bases and J by 1 base, leaving 18 bases between them. This CDR3 comprises 17 residues. The CDR3 DNA reads TGTGCCACCAGTAGCGGCAGGTTCGGCGGGAGCAATCAGCCCCAGCATTTT. Protein sequence: CATSSGRFGGSNQPQHF.

The V gene is TRBV18, the J gene TRBJ1-5; D possibly corresponds to TRBD1 (5 bases). Trimming removed 3 bases from V and 5 bases from J, with 20 bases in between. Germline CDR1 KGHSH, CDR2 LQKENI. This CDR3 is built from 17 residues. DNA for the CDR3: TGTGCCAGCTCACCGAGGTGGTCTTCAGGGAAGGATCAGCCCCAGCATTTT. Its translation: CASSPRWSSGKDQPQHF.

This clone occurred once. This sequence joins TRBV5-4 and TRBJ2-1; 10 bases map to TRBD2. V lost 3 bases, J lost 5 bases, and 14 bases stayed unmatched. The germline V gene encodes CDR1 SGHNT and CDR2 YYREEE (reference sequence). The CDR3 sequence is 18 residues long. Here the CDR3 DNA reads TGTGCCAGCAGCTCACCGCCTATAGCGGGAGGCTCTAACAATGAGCAGTTCTTC. Residues: CASSSPPIAGGSNNEQFF.

The V and J genes are TRBV2 and TRBJ2-7; 8 bases agree with TRBD1. Germline lookup yields CDR1 SNHLY and CDR2 FYNNEI. Trimming at V came to 6 bases and at J to 2 bases, leaving 6 bases not matched to a gene. The CDR3 totals 14 residues. For the CDR3, the DNA is TGTGCCAGCAGAGGGACAGGCTCCCCCTACGAGCAGTACTTC. The encoded protein is CASRGTGSPYEQYF.

The chain is built from TRBV6-5 and TRBJ1-1; D remains unclear. Germline loops: CDR1 MNHEY, CDR2 SVGAGI. Trimming stripped 0 bases from V and 4 bases from J, with 6 bases between. The CDR3 consists of 13 residues. The CDR3: CASSYSQATEAFF. CDR3 DNA: TGTGCCAGCAGTTACTCTCAGGCCACTGAAGCTTTCTTT.

The V and J genes are TRBV27 and TRBJ1-1, with 9 bases aligning to TRBD1. The CDR3 is 15 amino acids. Germline V CDR1 and CDR2: MNHEY, SMNVEV (reference sequence). The V gene end was trimmed by 4 bases and the J gene end by 5 bases; junction bases not matched to a gene: 8. CDR3 in amino acids: CASSSGTGRGTEAFF. The CDR3 coding sequence is TGTGCCAGCAGTTCCGGGACAGGGAGGGGGACTGAAGCTTTCTTT.

V and J are TRBV21-1 and TRBJ1-6. TRBV21-1 counts as a pseudogene. CDR3 length: 11 amino acids. This CDR3 is CASIRGSGGGF. Here the CDR3 DNA reads TGTGCCAGCATCCGAGGGTCTGGAGGAGGGTTT.

This chain uses TRBV6-5 with TRBJ2-2, with 8 bases aligning to TRBD2. CDR3 length: 15 residues. Germline trimming cut 2 bases from V and 5 bases from J; bases unmatched to any gene: 4. Germline V gives CDR1 MNHEY, CDR2 SVGAGI. The CDR3 here is CASSYPGLDTGELFF. CDR3 DNA sequence: TGTGCCAGCAGTTACCCGGGACTAGATACCGGGGAGCTGTTTTTT.

A single count supports this clone. This chain uses TRBV19 with TRBJ1-2, with TRBD1 matching 8 bases. The CDR3 is 14 residues long. V was clipped by 7 bases and J by 3 bases; unmatched bases: 7. From germline, CDR1 is LNHDA and CDR2 SQIVND (reference sequence). The DNA for the CDR3 is TGTGCCAGTACCCGGGGACAGGTTGACTATGGCTACACCTTC. It encodes CASTRGQVDYGYTF.

The V call is TRBV19, the J call TRBJ1-1; TRBD1 matches at 7 bases. The CDR3 length is 14 residues. The V gene end was trimmed by 3 bases and the J gene end by 5 bases; junction bases not matched to a gene: 6. Germline V gene sequence: CDR1 LNHDA, CDR2 SQIVND (reference sequence). CDR3 bases: TGTGCCAGTAGTATCTGGCAGGGGGAAACTGAAGCTTTCTTT. It yields the protein CASSIWQGETEAFF.

This clone appeared a few times. CDR3 in amino acids: CASSSHSSNQPQHF. The CDR3 nucleotides read TGTGCCAGCAGCTCCCACTCCAGCAATCAGCCCCAGCATTTT. The chain combines TRBV5-6 with TRBJ1-5, with D unclear. V shed 3 bases and J shed 1 base, with 8 bases lying between them. The CDR3 is made up of 14 amino acids. Germline assignment: CDR1 SGHDT and CDR2 YYEEEE.

In regard to this clone: The sample carries other DNA sequences with the same CDR3. J is TRBJ1-6 and V is TRBV3-1 (or the pseudogene TRBV3-2), with a possible D match to TRBD1 (5 bases). Germline loops: CDR1 LGHDT, CDR2 YNNKEL (reference sequence). There are 15 residues in the CDR3. V lost 0 bases to trimming and J lost 6 bases, with 9 bases between them. DNA of the CDR3: TGTGCCAGCAGCCAAGACGGGCAGGGTAATTCACCCCTCCACTTT. Translated: CASSQDGQGNSPLHF.

The chain combines TRBV6-5 with TRBJ1-1; TRBD1 aligns across 7 bases. The CDR3 contains 15 residues. The trim removed 6 bases at V and 2 bases at J, leaving 9 bases unmatched. Looked up from germline, CDR1 is MNHEY and CDR2 is SVGAGI. The CDR3 DNA reads TGTGCCAGCAGCGCAACCGGGACAGCAAACACTGAAGCTTTCTTT. It translates to CASSATGTANTEAFF.

The genes are TRBV30 and TRBJ1-2; TRBD1 agrees at 7 bases. The CDR3 is 15 residues long. The trim removed 2 bases at V and 2 bases at J, leaving 8 bases unmatched. Germline CDR1 reads GTSNPN; CDR2 reads SVGIG (reference sequence). CDR3 nucleotide sequence: TGTGCCTGGAGTACCCGACAGGGCGTAAACTATGGCTACACCTTC. It translates to CAWSTRQGVNYGYTF.